This record covers a single TCR beta chain. These data come from a study of blood T cell repertoires in COVID-19. Method: immunoSEQ multiplex PCR; TCRdb's copy keeps in-frame clones and lacks some. The sample lists about 150,000 clones; around 83% were seen once. Germline lookup yields CDR1 SGHKS and CDR2 YYEKEE (reference sequence). The CDR3 totals 14 residues. J gave up 6 bases and V 1 base, and 6 bases lay outside the gene matches. Input material: peripheral blood. V and J are TRBV5-5 and TRBJ1-2; 7 nucleotides match TRBD1. The source of this sequence is a woman aged 55 to 70 with COVID-19, enrolled during active disease. The CDR3: CASSLYNRGDGYTF. Here the CDR3 DNA reads TGTGCCAGCAGCTTGTACAACAGGGGAGATGGCTACACCTTC.